Below are 17 T cell receptor beta chains sequenced from a single sample in a study of blood T cell repertoires in COVID-19. The assay was immunoSEQ multiplex PCR, and TCRdb's table has in-frame clones only and misses some. Counted here are about 130,000 clones, about 80% occurring once; the ten biggest clones make up around 17%. The source material was peripheral blood. Receptor source: a woman in her forties or fifties with acute or convalescent COVID-19.

The chain carries TRBV11-1 and TRBJ2-3; unclear D gene. The CDR3 sequence is 13 residues long. Germline loops: CDR1 SGHAT, CDR2 FQDESV (reference sequence). Trimming shortened V by 5 bases and J by 3 bases, and 9 bases separated the two germline ends. Here the CDR3 reads CASSPRETDTQYF. The CDR3, as DNA: TGTGCCAGCAGCCCAAGAGAGACAGATACGCAGTATTTT.

V gene TRBV4-2 combines with J gene TRBJ2-5; TRBD2 matches 10 bases. The CDR3 spans 14 residues. From germline, CDR1 is LGHNA and CDR2 YNFKEQ. Germline trimming cut 1 base from V and 5 bases from J; bases unmatched to any gene: 1. For the CDR3, the DNA is TGTGCCAGCAGCCAAGCACTAGCGGGGGAGACCCAGTACTTC. This codes for CASSQALAGETQYF.

This sequence joins TRBV10-3 and TRBJ1-6; possible D gene TRBD1, 5 bases. Germline V gene sequence: CDR1 ENHRY, CDR2 SYGVKD. V lost 5 bases to trimming and J lost 0 bases, with 11 bases between them. The CDR3 spans 16 residues. Here the CDR3 reads CAISQTVSSYNSPLHF. The CDR3 nucleotides read TGTGCCATCAGTCAGACAGTAAGCTCCTATAATTCACCCCTCCACTTT.

The chain has TRBV6-5 and TRBJ1-5, with no clear D. This CDR3 contains 11 residues. The germline V gene encodes CDR1 MNHEY and CDR2 SVGAGI. The germline V and J ends were trimmed by 10 bases and 0 bases, with 4 bases remaining between them. The CDR3 DNA reads TGTGCCACCCGTAGCAATCAGCCCCAGCATTTT. Translation: CATRSNQPQHF.

For the CDR3, the DNA is TGTGCCAGCAGCCCTAAGTGGAGTGGGGGGGATGAGCAGTTCTTC. Residues: CASSPKWSGGDEQFF. This rearrangement joins TRBV3-1 (or the pseudogene TRBV3-2) to TRBJ2-1; TRBD2 agrees at 7 bases. The CDR3 length is 15 residues. The V gene's germline CDR1 is LGHDT and CDR2 YNNKEL (reference sequence). With 4 bases clipped from V and 8 bases from J, the junction kept 11 bases outside the gene matches.

J is TRBJ1-5 and V is TRBV7-9; D gene uncertain. This CDR3 spans 12 amino acids. Germline CDR1 and CDR2: SEHNR and FQNEAQ (reference sequence). Trimming removed 1 base from V and 6 bases from J, with 4 bases in between. Here the CDR3 reads CASSLESQPQHF. The CDR3 DNA is TGTGCCAGCAGCTTAGAGAGTCAGCCCCAGCATTTT.

For the CDR3, the DNA is TGTGCCAGCAGTTACGGGGGGTATAATTCACCCCTCCACTTT. This sequence encodes CASSYGGYNSPLHF. The V gene is TRBV6-5, the J gene TRBJ1-6; a weak D match, TRBD1 (5 bases). The CDR3 is 14 amino acids. The ends were cut back, 2 bases at V and 4 bases at J, with 6 bases in the middle. Germline assignment: CDR1 MNHEY and CDR2 SVGAGI.

J is TRBJ1-5 and V is TRBV5-1; 11 bases line up with TRBD1. The V gene's germline CDR1 is SGHRS and CDR2 YFSETQ. There are 16 residues in the CDR3. The ends lost 4 bases at V and 7 bases at J; junction bases unmatched: 10. The CDR3 DNA reads as TGCGCCAGCAGCCCCGGGGACAGGGGGAAATGGCAGCCCCAGCATTTT. It codes for CASSPGDRGKWQPQHF.

The chain recombines TRBV14 with TRBJ2-2, with D hard to call. Trimming took 4 bases from V and 5 from J, leaving 8 bases between them. The CDR3 length is 13 residues. Per the germline V gene, CDR1 is SGHDN and CDR2 is FVKESK. The CDR3 bases are TGTGCCAGCAGCCTGTACAGAACCGGGGAGCTGTTTTTT. Its protein product is CASSLYRTGELFF.

This chain links TRBV18 with TRBJ1-1; D ambiguous. This CDR3 has 14 residues. Germline V gene sequence: CDR1 KGHSH, CDR2 LQKENI. The germline V and J ends were trimmed by 1 base and 4 bases, with 10 bases remaining between them. In DNA form, the CDR3 reads TGTGCCAGCTCACCACTTATGGGGAGCACTGAAGCTTTCTTT. This gives the protein CASSPLMGSTEAFF.

V gene TRBV5-1 combines with J gene TRBJ2-1; 8 bases map to TRBD2. J lost 9 bases, V lost 1 base, and 3 bases had no gene match. From germline, CDR1 is SGHRS and CDR2 YFSETQ. This CDR3 spans 13 amino acids. CDR3 amino acids: CASSLPGGSEQFF. CDR3 in DNA: TGCGCCAGCAGCTTGCCGGGGGGGAGTGAGCAGTTCTTC.

The rearrangement joins TRBV4-1 to TRBJ1-2; TRBD1 aligns across 7 bases. Germline V gene data show CDR1 as MGHRA and CDR2 as YSYEKL. V lost 3 bases and J lost 0; bases outside the gene matches: 4. The CDR3 totals 15 residues. Here the CDR3 DNA reads TGCGCCAGCAGCCAGGGACAGCGTACTAACTATGGCTACACCTTC. It encodes CASSQGQRTNYGYTF.

The rearrangement joins TRBV6-1 to TRBJ1-1, with D possibly TRBD1 on 6 matching bases. Germline V gene sequence: CDR1 MNHNS, CDR2 SASEGT. The CDR3 consists of 13 residues. The V and J ends lost 1 base and 11 bases respectively, with 14 bases between them. Here the CDR3 reads CASSEETGHIAFF. DNA of the CDR3: TGTGCCAGCAGTGAAGAAACGGGACATATCGCTTTCTTT.

The chain employs TRBV19 and TRBJ1-6; tentative D call: TRBD1 (5 bases). Trimming cost V 1 base and J 9 bases, with 10 bases left between them. CDR1 LNHDA and CDR2 SQIVND come from the germline V gene (reference sequence). The CDR3 sequence is 14 residues long. The CDR3 DNA reads as TGTGCCAGTAGTATAGGGGGCCTGGGTTCACCCCTCCACTTT. Its translation is CASSIGGLGSPLHF. Using reference TRBV19 and TRBJ1-6 for the parts outside the CDR3, the full variable domain is DGGITQSPKYLFRKEGQNVTLSCEQNLNHDAMYWYRQDPGQGLRLIYYSQIVNDFQKGDIAEGYSVSREKKESFPLTVTSAQKNPTAFYLCASSIGGLGSPLHFGNGTRLTVT.

This clone appeared once. The chain recombines TRBV5-5 with TRBJ1-2; tentatively, D is TRBD1 (6 bases). Per the germline V gene, CDR1 is SGHKS and CDR2 is YYEKEE (reference sequence). The germline V and J ends were trimmed by 3 bases and 0 bases, with 18 bases remaining between them. The CDR3 contains 17 residues. The CDR3 nucleotides are TGTGCCAGCAGCTCCACTGAGGGGACATTCTCTAACTATGGCTACACCTTC. Amino acid sequence: CASSSTEGTFSNYGYTF. The full variable domain, rest sourced from reference TRBV5-5 and TRBJ1-2, is DAGVTQSPTHLIKTRGQQVTLRCSPISGHKSVSWYQQVLGQGPQFIFQYYEKEERGRGNFPDRFSARQFPNYSSELNVNALLLGDSALYLCASSSTEGTFSNYGYTFGSGTRLTVV.

This chain links TRBV9 with TRBJ2-7; 7 positions match TRBD2. The CDR3 has 15 amino acids. Losses at the gene ends were 0 bases for V and 5 bases for J; bases not matched to a gene: 8. The germline CDR1 and CDR2 sequences are SGDLS and YYNGEE. CDR3 sequence reads: CASSVDGTTNDEQYF. The DNA for the CDR3 is TGTGCCAGCAGCGTAGATGGGACTACTAACGACGAGCAGTACTTC.

V usage is TRBV6-5 and J usage is TRBJ2-3; 10 nucleotides match TRBD2. This CDR3 region has 16 residues. V gave up 0 bases and J gave up 6 bases; unmatched junction bases: 6. Germline V gene data show CDR1 as MNHEY and CDR2 as SVGAGI. The CDR3 is CASSYSATSGPDTQYF. The CDR3 DNA follows: TGTGCCAGCAGTTACTCGGCGACTAGCGGGCCCGATACGCAGTATTTT.